The TCR beta chain under discussion was sequenced for a study of CD8 T cells in Susac syndrome. It was with random hexamers that 0.5 to 1 ug RNA was reverse transcribed. In TCRdb, the immunoSEQ multiplex PCR reads were re-called with MiXCR into one record per CDR3 protein. The data hold about 130,000 distinct CDR3 sequences, with about 93% observed a single time. The CDR3 is 13 amino acids. CDR1 and CDR2 (germline): MGHDK, SYGVNS. V lost 9 bases, J lost 1 base, and 12 bases lay in between. The receptor was derived from a human donor with Susac syndrome. This rearrangement joins TRBV25-1 to TRBJ1-1; D may be TRBD1 (6 bases). Sequencing input: CD8+ T cells from PBMCs. The CDR3 DNA follows: TGTGCCAGTGCCCCGGGACAGAACACTGAAGCTTTCTTT. Translating gives CASAPGQNTEAFF.